This paragraph covers one T cell receptor beta chain sequence. The sample is drawn from a study of control samples from healthy donors and cancer patients. Assay used: immunoSEQ multiplex PCR; TCRdb lists only in-frame clones, some missing. The repertoire consists of around 95,000 clones, with over 75% occurring once and the leading ten covering 18%. The V end was cut by 6 bases, the J end by 12 bases, with 20 bases between. This CDR3 has 14 residues. Germline values: CDR1 MGHDK, CDR2 SYGVNS. The material sequenced was blood. This TCR came from a woman aged 45-65 years in good health. The chain links TRBV25-1 to TRBJ1-4; TRBD1 is a possible D gene (5 bases). DNA of the CDR3: TGTGCCAGCAGGCGTACAGGTGACGGGGGAGAACTGTTTTTT. It is translated as CASRRTGDGGELFF.